The 14 T cell receptor beta chains below all came from one sample that was sequenced in a study of blood T cell repertoires in COVID-19. Assay: immunoSEQ multiplex PCR; the TCRdb copy retains only in-frame clones and omits some. The sample holds over 15,000 clones, around three quarters seen once. The sequencing sample was made of peripheral blood. The receptors derive from an older man with active or convalescent COVID-19.

There are a few counts of this clone. The rearrangement joins TRBV30 to TRBJ2-1, with TRBD2 identical over 8 bases. V gave up 2 bases and J gave up 2 bases; unmatched junction bases: 8. This CDR3 is built from 16 residues. The V gene's germline CDR1 is GTSNPN and CDR2 SVGIG (reference sequence). The CDR3 here is CAWSRRAGGPYNEQFF. CDR3 DNA: TGTGCCTGGAGTCGTAGGGCGGGAGGCCCCTACAATGAGCAGTTCTTC.

This clone has more than one count but fewer than ten. The rearrangement uses TRBV7-9 and TRBJ2-1, with D perhaps matching TRBD2 (6 bases). V was shortened by 1 base and J by 7 bases, with 14 bases between the two germline ends. The CDR3 covers 15 residues. The germline V gene encodes CDR1 SEHNR and CDR2 FQNEAQ (reference sequence). The CDR3 bases are TGTGCCAGCAGCTTAGAAGGGACTCCCCGGAATGAGCAGTTCTTC. It codes for CASSLEGTPRNEQFF.

This clone was observed once. The V and J genes are TRBV3-1 (or the pseudogene TRBV3-2) and TRBJ2-1; D is perhaps TRBD2 (6 bases). Germline CDR1 is LGHDT and CDR2 is YNNKEL (reference sequence). The germline V and J ends were trimmed by 3 bases and 3 bases, with 9 bases remaining between them. CDR3 length: 14 amino acids. The CDR3 nucleotides read TGTGCCAGCAGCCACGAGGGACTCTACAATGAGCAGTTCTTC. The encoded protein is CASSHEGLYNEQFF.

The gene calls are TRBV7-2 and TRBJ2-7, with TRBD2 matching over 7 bases. Germline loops: CDR1 SGHTA, CDR2 FQGNSA. V lost 3 bases, J lost 2 bases, and 4 bases stayed unmatched. The CDR3 totals 14 residues. The CDR3 coding sequence is TGTGCCAGCAGCTTTCAAGGGACTACCTACGAGCAGTACTTC. Encoded protein: CASSFQGTTYEQYF.

The chain uses TRBV7-6 and TRBJ2-6; D is ambiguous. CDR3 length: 15 residues. V dropped 4 bases and J dropped 1 base, with 8 bases sitting between them. CDR1 is SGHVS and CDR2 is FNYEAQ in the germline V gene. The CDR3 DNA is TGTGCCAGCAGCTCCACAGCATCTGGGGCCAACGTCCTGACTTTC. It codes for CASSSTASGANVLTF.

The chain recombines TRBV29-1 with TRBJ2-2; D is undetermined. This CDR3 has 13 amino acids. V dropped 4 bases and J dropped 6 bases, with 12 bases sitting between them. CDR1 SQVTM and CDR2 ANQGSEA come from the germline V gene. CDR3 sequence (DNA): TGCAGCGTTGGTAATAGTGGTCCCGGGGAGCTGTTTTTT. This codes for CSVGNSGPGELFF.

There are a few counts of this clone. The genes are TRBV19 and TRBJ1-5; D gene unclear. The CDR3 has 15 amino acids. The V gene's germline CDR1 is LNHDA and CDR2 SQIVND (reference sequence). V dropped 7 bases and J dropped 1 base, with 14 bases sitting between them. For the CDR3, the DNA is TGTGCCAGTACCGCGATGCGGAAAAGCAATCAGCCCCAGCATTTT. It encodes CASTAMRKSNQPQHF.

The chain couples TRBV6-5 to TRBJ1-6; perhaps TRBD1 as D (6 bases). This CDR3 is built from 13 residues. Trimming removed 6 bases at V and 7 bases at J, with 10 bases between. Looked up from germline, CDR1 is MNHEY and CDR2 is SVGAGI. The CDR3, as DNA: TGTGCCAGCAGACGGGACAACAATTCACCCCTCCACTTT. It translates to CASRRDNNSPLHF.

The chain couples TRBV5-1 to TRBJ2-5, with D possibly being TRBD2 (6 bases). CDR3 size: 14 residues. Germline V gives CDR1 SGHRS, CDR2 YFSETQ. With 2 bases removed from V and 4 bases from J, the gap between germline ends came to 12 bases. As DNA, the CDR3 is TGCGCCAGCAGCTTCGGGACTCCCGGAGAGACCCAGTACTTC. It codes for CASSFGTPGETQYF.

Regarding this clone: The junction shows a germline mismatch at one end, possibly a read error. This rearrangement joins TRBV11-1 to TRBJ2-7; TRBD1 agrees at 7 bases. Germline V gene lookup returns CDR1 SGHAT and CDR2 FQDESV (reference sequence). This CDR3 has 15 amino acids. The CDR3 loop is CASSLARQGLYEQYF. The CDR3 DNA reads TGTGCCAGCAGCCTAGCCAGACAGGGCCTCTACGAGCAGTACTTC.

This clone was seen a few times. The V call is TRBV9, the J call TRBJ2-5; 9 nucleotides agree with TRBD1. The CDR3 is made up of 15 amino acids. Trimming took 4 bases from V and 4 from J; bases not matched to a gene: 8. The germline V gene has CDR1 SGDLS and CDR2 YYNGEE. The CDR3 DNA reads as TGTGCCAGCAGCCCTCGGACAGGGGTGGCAGAGACCCAGTACTTC. Translation gives CASSPRTGVAETQYF.

This clone was counted between two and nine times. The V gene is TRBV2, the J gene TRBJ2-7; TRBD2 might be the D (6 bases). This CDR3 is 14 amino acids long. Looked up from germline, CDR1 is SNHLY and CDR2 is FYNNEI. Between the trimmed V and J ends, which lost 3 bases and 3 bases, there was a span of 12 bases. CDR3 nucleotides: TGTGCCAGCAGTGATGGCGGGGCCTTCTACGAGCAGTACTTC. It translates to CASSDGGAFYEQYF.

The chain joins TRBV28 to TRBJ1-1; the D is unclear. There are 13 residues in the CDR3. V lost 6 bases and J 2 bases, leaving 10 bases between the germline ends. CDR1 and CDR2 (germline): MDHEN, SYDVKM. The CDR3 reads CASRLDGNTEAFF. In DNA, the CDR3 is TGTGCCAGCAGGCTAGACGGTAACACTGAAGCTTTCTTT.

This clone was picked up a small number of times. The chain couples TRBV5-1 to TRBJ2-7, with 7 positions matching TRBD1. CDR3 length equals 12 residues. The germline gives CDR1 SGHRS, CDR2 YFSETQ. After removal of 4 bases from V and 7 bases from J, the junction contained 5 bases not matched to a gene. The CDR3 DNA reads as TGCGCCAGCAGCCTTGACAGGGAAGAGCAGTACTTC. This sequence encodes CASSLDREEQYF. The complete variable domain, with remaining parts taken from reference TRBV5-1 and TRBJ2-7, reads KAGVTQTPRYLIKTRGQQVTLSCSPISGHRSVSWYQQTPGQGLQFLFEYFSETQRNKGNFPGRFSGRQFSNSRSEMNVSTLELGDSALYLCASSLDREEQYFGPGTRLTVT.